This TCR beta chain was sequenced during a study of T cells in Graves' hyperthyroidism and ophthalmopathy. TCR beta CDR3 region amplification was performed from RNA transcripts. The TCR CDR3 was amplified in a first-round RT-PCR using the HTBI primer set. From the multiplex PCR reads, TCRdb called clonotypes with MiXCR, one entry per CDR3 protein. The repertoire holds approximately 710,000 distinct CDR3 sequences, with about 18% as singletons. The CDR3 is 15 residues long. The germline CDR1 and CDR2 sequences are DFQATT and SNEGSKA (reference sequence). V dropped 6 bases and J dropped 0 bases, with 15 bases sitting between them.

The gene calls are TRBV20-1 and TRBJ1-5, with D uncertain. The clonotype was recovered from a man aged 45 to 65 with Graves' hyperthyroidism. The sample was blood. The CDR3 sequence: CSALERIDSNQPQHF. In nucleotides, the CDR3 is TGCAGTGCCCTGGAAAGGATAGATAGCAATCAGCCCCAGCATTTT.